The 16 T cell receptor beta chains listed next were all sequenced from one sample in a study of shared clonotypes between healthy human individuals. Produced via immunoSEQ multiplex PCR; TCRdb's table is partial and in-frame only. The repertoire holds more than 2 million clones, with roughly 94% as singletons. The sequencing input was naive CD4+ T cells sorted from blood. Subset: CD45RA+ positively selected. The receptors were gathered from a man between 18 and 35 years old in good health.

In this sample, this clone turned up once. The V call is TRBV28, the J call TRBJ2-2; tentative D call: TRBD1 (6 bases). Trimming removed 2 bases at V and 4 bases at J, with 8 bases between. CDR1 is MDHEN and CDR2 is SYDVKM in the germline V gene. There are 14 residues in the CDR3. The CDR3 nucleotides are TGTGCCAGCAGTTTAAGAGGGGGCACCGGGGAGCTGTTTTTT. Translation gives CASSLRGGTGELFF.

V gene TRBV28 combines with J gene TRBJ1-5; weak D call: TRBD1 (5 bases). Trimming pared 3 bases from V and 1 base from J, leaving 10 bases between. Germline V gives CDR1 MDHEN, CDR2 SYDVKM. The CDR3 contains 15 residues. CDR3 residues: CASSFRTLSNQPQHF. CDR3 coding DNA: TGTGCCAGCAGTTTTCGGACATTGAGCAATCAGCCCCAGCATTTT.

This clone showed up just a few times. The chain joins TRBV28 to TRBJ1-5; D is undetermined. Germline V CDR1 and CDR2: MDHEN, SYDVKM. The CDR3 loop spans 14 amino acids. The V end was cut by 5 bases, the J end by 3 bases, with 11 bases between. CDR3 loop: CASSLQTLNQPQHF. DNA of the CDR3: TGTGCCAGCAGTCTCCAGACCCTCAATCAGCCCCAGCATTTT.

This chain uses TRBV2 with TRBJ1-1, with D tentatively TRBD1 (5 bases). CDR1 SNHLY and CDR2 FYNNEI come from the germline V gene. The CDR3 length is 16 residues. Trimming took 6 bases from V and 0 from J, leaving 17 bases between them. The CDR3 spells CASSVSGRLMNTEAFF. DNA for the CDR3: TGTGCCAGCAGCGTCTCGGGACGGTTAATGAACACTGAAGCTTTCTTT.

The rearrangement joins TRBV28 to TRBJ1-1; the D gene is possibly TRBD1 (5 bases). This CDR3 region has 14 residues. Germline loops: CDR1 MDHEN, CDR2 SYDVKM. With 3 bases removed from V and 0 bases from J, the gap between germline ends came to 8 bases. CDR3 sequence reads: CASSFSGMNTEAFF. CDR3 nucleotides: TGTGCCAGCAGTTTTTCAGGGATGAACACTGAAGCTTTCTTT.

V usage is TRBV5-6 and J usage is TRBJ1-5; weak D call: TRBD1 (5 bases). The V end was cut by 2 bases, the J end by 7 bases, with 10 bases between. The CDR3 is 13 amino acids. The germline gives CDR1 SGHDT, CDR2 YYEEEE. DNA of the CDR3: TGTGCCAGCAGCTTCGAGGGGTTGCAGCCCCAGCATTTT. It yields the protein CASSFEGLQPQHF.

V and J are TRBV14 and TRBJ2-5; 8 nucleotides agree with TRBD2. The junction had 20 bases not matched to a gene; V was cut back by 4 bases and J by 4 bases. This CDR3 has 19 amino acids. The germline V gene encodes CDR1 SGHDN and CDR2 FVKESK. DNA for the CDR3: TGTGCCAGCAGCCGCCGTGACCCTAGGAGGCTGGCGGGGGGAGAGACCCAGTACTTC. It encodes CASSRRDPRRLAGGETQYF.

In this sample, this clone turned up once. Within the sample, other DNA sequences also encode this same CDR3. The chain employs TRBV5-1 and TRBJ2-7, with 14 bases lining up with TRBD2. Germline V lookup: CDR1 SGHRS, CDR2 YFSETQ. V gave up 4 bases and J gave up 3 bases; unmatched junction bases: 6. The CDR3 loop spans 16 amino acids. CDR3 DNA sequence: TGCGCCAGCAGCCCGGCCGGGACTAGCGGGAGCTACGAGCAGTACTTC. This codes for CASSPAGTSGSYEQYF.

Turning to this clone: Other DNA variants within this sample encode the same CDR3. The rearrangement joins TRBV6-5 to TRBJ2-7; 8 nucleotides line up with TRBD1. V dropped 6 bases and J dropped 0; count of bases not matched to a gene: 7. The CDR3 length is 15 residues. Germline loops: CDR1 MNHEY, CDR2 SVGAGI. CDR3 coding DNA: TGTGCCAGCAGCCGACAGGGGAAGAGCTCCTACGAGCAGTACTTC. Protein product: CASSRQGKSSYEQYF.

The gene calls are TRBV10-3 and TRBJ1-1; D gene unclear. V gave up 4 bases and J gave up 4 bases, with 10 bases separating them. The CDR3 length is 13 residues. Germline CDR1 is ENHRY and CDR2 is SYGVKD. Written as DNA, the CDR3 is TGTGCCATCAGTGGGGCGGGCAGCACTGAAGCTTTCTTT. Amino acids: CAISGAGSTEAFF.

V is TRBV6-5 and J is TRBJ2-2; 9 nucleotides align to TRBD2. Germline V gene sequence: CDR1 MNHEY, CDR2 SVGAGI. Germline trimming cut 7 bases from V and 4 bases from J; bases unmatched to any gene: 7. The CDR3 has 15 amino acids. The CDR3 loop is CASKPGLAATGELFF. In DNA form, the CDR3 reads TGTGCCAGCAAACCGGGACTAGCAGCCACCGGGGAGCTGTTTTTT.

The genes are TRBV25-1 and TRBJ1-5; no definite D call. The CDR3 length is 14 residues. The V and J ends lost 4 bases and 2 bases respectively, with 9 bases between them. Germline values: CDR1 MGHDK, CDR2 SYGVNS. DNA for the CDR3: TGTGCCAGCAGTGGGCAGGATGGCAATCAGCCCCAGCATTTT. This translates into CASSGQDGNQPQHF.

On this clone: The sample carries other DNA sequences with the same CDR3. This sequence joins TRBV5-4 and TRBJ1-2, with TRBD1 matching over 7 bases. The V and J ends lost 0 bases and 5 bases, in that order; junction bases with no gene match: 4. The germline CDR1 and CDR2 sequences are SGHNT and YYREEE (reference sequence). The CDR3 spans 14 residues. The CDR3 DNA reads TGTGCCAGCAGCTTGGAGGGGGCAAGGTATGGCTACACCTTC. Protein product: CASSLEGARYGYTF. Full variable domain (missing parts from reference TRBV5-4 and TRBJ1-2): ETGVTQSPTHLIKTRGQQVTLRCSSQSGHNTVSWYQQALGQGPQFIFQYYREEENGRGNFPPRFSGLQFPNYSSELNVNALELDDSALYLCASSLEGARYGYTFGSGTRLTVV.

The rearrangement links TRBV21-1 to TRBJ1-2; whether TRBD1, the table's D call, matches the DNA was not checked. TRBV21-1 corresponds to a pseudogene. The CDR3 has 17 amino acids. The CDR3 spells CASSRPLLWTGSYGYTF. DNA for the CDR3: TGTGCCAGCAGCAGGCCGCTGCTTTGGACAGGATCCTATGGCTACACCTTC.

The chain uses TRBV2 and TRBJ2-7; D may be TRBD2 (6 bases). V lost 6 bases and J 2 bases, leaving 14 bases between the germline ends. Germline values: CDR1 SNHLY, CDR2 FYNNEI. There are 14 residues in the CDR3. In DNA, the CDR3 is TGTGCCAGCAGCACCGGGACTGGAACCTACGAGCAGTACTTC. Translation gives CASSTGTGTYEQYF.

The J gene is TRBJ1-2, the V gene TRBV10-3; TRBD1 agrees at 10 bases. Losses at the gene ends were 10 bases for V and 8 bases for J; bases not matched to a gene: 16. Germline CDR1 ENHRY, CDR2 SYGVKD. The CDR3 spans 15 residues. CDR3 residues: CATSTGGPFSGGYTF. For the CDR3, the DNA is TGTGCCACGTCGACAGGGGGCCCCTTCTCAGGGGGCTACACCTTC.